This TCR beta chain was sequenced during a study of shared T cell receptors in the human thymus. The repertoire was sequenced with immunoSEQ multiplex PCR; TCRdb's copy has only in-frame clones and lacks some. This table holds about 660,000 clones, about 87% found once. The CDR3 spans 15 residues. With 3 bases clipped from V and 0 bases from J, the junction kept 4 bases outside the gene matches. Per germline, CDR1 MNHNS and CDR2 SASEGT. These data were also filed under a second study, of human thymus T cells. That investigation notes: Donors were healthy Finnish infants having corrective surgery for congenital heart defects. Resections that were taken during corrective heart surgery supplied the thymus tissue. Repertoires from thymus and blood appeared to show biased V and J gene usage. Unrelated individuals reportedly shared highly overlapping thymic TCR repertoires.

The J gene is TRBJ2-7, the V gene TRBV6-1; 8 bases align to TRBD1. Sequencing was carried out using thymocytes. This sequence was found in a boy younger than two with a congenital heart defect. The CDR3 reads CASSDRGPSSYEQYF. DNA of the CDR3: TGTGCCAGCAGTGACAGGGGGCCATCCTCCTACGAGCAGTACTTC.